This T cell receptor (beta chain) stems from a study of blood T cell repertoires in COVID-19. Turning to the study itself: Nucleic acid was either cDNA or gDNA, and it came from T cells, B-cell-depleted T cells, or PBMCs.

In the original analysis: Cell counts per sample came from amplifying reference gene primers. The table came from immunoSEQ multiplex PCR; TCRdb's copy has only in-frame clones and leaves some out. V, J and clone size were drawn from that table, and D and trimming were deduced from the DNA. The sample records about 140,000 clones, roughly 88% being singletons. The germline V gene encodes CDR1 MNHNS and CDR2 SASEGT. The CDR3 consists of 14 residues. Trimming took 3 bases from V and 3 from J, leaving 9 bases between them. Sequencing input: peripheral blood. The TCR originated in a woman aged 55-70 years with acute or convalescent COVID-19. The chain recombines TRBV6-1 with TRBJ1-3; no firm D call. CDR3 protein: CASSEMSLGNTIYF. In DNA, the CDR3 is TGTGCCAGCAGTGAGATGTCACTTGGAAACACCATATATTTT.